This is a list of T cell receptor beta chains from one sample in a study of blood T cell repertoires in COVID-19. The protocol was immunoSEQ multiplex PCR, while the TCRdb copy is restricted to in-frame clones and leaves out a portion. This table has some 180,000 clones, around 91% appearing once. The specimen was peripheral blood. The receptors shown here come from a man between 45 and 60 years old with acute or convalescent COVID-19. The CDR3 runs from the conserved cysteine through the conserved F or W. Fields, in order: J gene, clone size, D gene, V gene, CDR3 DNA, CDR3 protein. The D gene is left open where the match is weak. For some rows the clone size is stated as once, few or many, or as a class when expanded; others skip it.

TRBJ2-2 | - | TRBD1 | TRBV27 | TGTGCCAGCAGTTTATTCAGGGGGAACGGGGAGCTGTTTTTT | CASSLFRGNGELFF
TRBJ2-3 | - | - | TRBV6-5 | TGTGCCAGCAGTTACAGGGGTGGGCCAGATACGCAGTATTTT | CASSYRGGPDTQYF
TRBJ2-5 | - | - | TRBV5-4 | TGTGCCAGCAGCTTGGAAGTGCCCCCGGGTGAGACCCAGTACTTC | CASSLEVPPGETQYF
TRBJ2-2 | - | - | TRBV12-5 | TGTGCTAGTGGGTTTACCGGGACATCGAACACCGGGGAGCTGTTTTTT | CASGFTGTSNTGELFF
TRBJ2-2 | once | TRBD2 | TRBV3-1/TRBV3-2 | TGTGCCAGCAGTCAATCCCGACTAGCGGGAGTCTCCGGGGAGCTGTTTTTT | CASSQSRLAGVSGELFF
TRBJ1-1 | - | TRBD1 | TRBV19 | TGTGCCAGTAGGGATACAGGGGACACTGAAGCTTTCTTT | CASRDTGDTEAFF
TRBJ2-7 | few | - | TRBV15 | TGTGCCACCAGCAGAGGGCGGAGTTACGAGCAGTACTTC | CATSRGRSYEQYF
TRBJ2-1 | once | TRBD1 | TRBV28 | TGTGCCAGCAGTTCCACAGGGGTGCAGTTCTTC | CASSSTGVQFF
TRBJ2-3 | once | TRBD1 | TRBV11-2 | TGTGCCAGCAGACTCGCCGGGACAGGATCCACAGATACGCAGTATTTT | CASRLAGTGSTDTQYF
TRBJ1-5 | - | TRBD1 | TRBV7-2 | TGTGCCAGCAGCCCCAGGACAGGGGGCATACACAATCAGCCCCAGCATTTT | CASSPRTGGIHNQPQHF
TRBJ2-4 | - | - | TRBV19 | TGTGCCAGTGGCCGAGACGGGGCCAAAAACATTCAGTACTTC | CASGRDGAKNIQYF
TRBJ2-1 | once | - | TRBV10-3 | TGTGCCATCAGTGAGTCCCGGGATCCCTACAATGAGCAGTTCTTC | CAISESRDPYNEQFF
TRBJ2-1 | - | TRBD1 | TRBV7-2 | TGTGCCAGCAGCTACGCCCGGGACAGGGGCCGCAATGAGCAGTTCTTC | CASSYARDRGRNEQFF
TRBJ2-5 | - | - | TRBV13 | TGTGCCAGCAACGAGGGGGAGTCGGAGACCCAGTACTTC | CASNEGESETQYF
TRBJ2-6 | - | TRBD1 | TRBV4-2 | TGTGCCAGCAGCCAAGAGAGGGACAGGGTGGGGAGCTCTGGGGCCAACGTCCTGACTTTC | CASSQERDRVGSSGANVLTF
TRBJ1-1 | - | - | TRBV2 | TGTGCCAGCATCGATGAGGGACTCCCAGAACCTGAAGCTTTCTTT | CASIDEGLPEPEAFF
TRBJ2-1 | - | - | TRBV5-1 | TGCGCCAGCAGCTTGTTCTCAGGGTTGGGCAATGAGCAGTTCTTC | CASSLFSGLGNEQFF
TRBJ2-6 | - | - | TRBV5-5 | TGTGCCAGCAGCAGAGAGGCGGGGGGGGCCAACGTCCTGACTTTC | CASSREAGGANVLTF
TRBJ1-1 | - | TRBD1 | TRBV29-1 | TGCAGCGTCGTAAGGGACAGTTACACTGAAGCTTTCTTT | CSVVRDSYTEAFF
TRBJ1-4 | once | TRBD1 | TRBV5-8 | TGTGCCAGCAGCCGACAGGGTATTAATGAAAAACTGTTTTTT | CASSRQGINEKLFF
TRBJ1-2 | few | TRBD1 | TRBV6-6 | TGTGCCAGCAGGCCGCGCTGGGACAGCTACTATGGCTACACCTTC | CASRPRWDSYYGYTF
TRBJ2-5 | - | - | TRBV5-1 | TGCGCCAGCAGATCAGGGCCAGAACAAGAGACCCAGTACTTC | CASRSGPEQETQYF
TRBJ2-5 | - | TRBD2 | TRBV3-1/TRBV3-2 | TGTGCCAGCAGCCACTATCTAGCGGGGGGACAGACCCAGTACTTC | CASSHYLAGGQTQYF
TRBJ1-6 | - | - | TRBV7-9 | TGTGCCAGCAGCTATAGTCCCGGAGAGCGAGGCTCACCCCTCCACTTT | CASSYSPGERGSPLHF
TRBJ2-3 | few | TRBD2 | TRBV30 | TGTGCCTGGAGTGTAGCGGGGGGCACAGATACGCAGTATTTT | CAWSVAGGTDTQYF
TRBJ2-7 | - | - | TRBV6-5 | TGTGCCAGCAGGGTTCTGGGAGGTTTAAACGAGCAGTACTTC | CASRVLGGLNEQYF
TRBJ2-2 | - | TRBD2 | TRBV7-3 | TGTGCCAGCAGCCGTGGCGGGAGGGACCACGGGGAGCTGTTTTTT | CASSRGGRDHGELFF
TRBJ1-4 | - | - | TRBV9 | TGTGCCAGCGGCGGCAGGGAGGGAGTTGAAAAACTGTTTTTT | CASGGREGVEKLFF
TRBJ1-2 | - | TRBD1 | TRBV6-5 | TGTGCCAGCAGTTACCGGGACAGGGGGCATAAAGGCTACACCTTC | CASSYRDRGHKGYTF
TRBJ1-6 | - | TRBD1 | TRBV19 | TGTGCCAGCCGGCGACAGGGGACCCTCCACTTT | CASRRQGTLHF
TRBJ2-5 | - | TRBD2 | TRBV5-1 | TGCGCCAGCAGCTTGGTTACTAGCGGGAGTCAGAGTAAGAAAGAGACCCAGTACTTC | CASSLVTSGSQSKKETQYF
TRBJ2-5 | - | TRBD1 | TRBV7-9 | TGTGCCAGCAGCATCGGGACAGTTCAAGAGACCCAGTACTTC | CASSIGTVQETQYF
TRBJ2-6 | - | - | TRBV7-2 | TGTGCCAGCAGCTTAAATAGAGCCCTCCTCTCTGGGGCCAACGTCCTGACTTTC | CASSLNRALLSGANVLTF
TRBJ1-2 | - | - | TRBV16 | TGTGCCAGCAGCCGCCAAGGACAGCTAATAGACTATGGCTACACCTTC | CASSRQGQLIDYGYTF
TRBJ1-3 | - | - | TRBV15 | TGTGCCACCAGCAGAGATGGGGGCAGCCTAACCTCTGGAAACACCATATATTTT | CATSRDGGSLTSGNTIYF
TRBJ2-1 | - | - | TRBV28 | TGTGCCAGCAGTTTACTAGGAAACACCTTACGCTACAATGAGCAGTTCTTC | CASSLLGNTLRYNEQFF
TRBJ1-2 | - | - | TRBV19 | TGTGCCAGTAGTATAGCGGGCAGGGAGGGCTATGGCTACACCTTC | CASSIAGREGYGYTF
TRBJ2-1 | - | TRBD2 | TRBV6-2/TRBV6-3 | TGTGCCAGCAGCCGCTGGACTAGCGGGGGCTACAATGAGCAGTTCTTC | CASSRWTSGGYNEQFF
TRBJ2-3 | - | TRBD2 | TRBV5-5 | TGTGCCAGCAGCCAGCAGAGCGGGGACCTAGATACGCAGTATTTT | CASSQQSGDLDTQYF
TRBJ2-3 | - | TRBD1 | TRBV2 | TGTGCCAGCAGTGTGGATCTGGGACAGGGCCCCGTCACAGATACGCAGTATTTT | CASSVDLGQGPVTDTQYF
TRBJ2-7 | - | - | TRBV5-1 | TGCGCCAGCAGCTTAACGGGAGAGGGCCCCTACGAGCAGTACTTC | CASSLTGEGPYEQYF
TRBJ2-1 | once | TRBD2 | TRBV4-2 | TGTGCCAGCAGCCTCCGTAGCGGGGGGTACAATGAGCAGTTCTTC | CASSLRSGGYNEQFF
TRBJ2-1 | - | TRBD1 | TRBV5-4 | TGTGCCAGCAGCTTCGCCAGGGGGCGGGATGAGCAGTTCTTC | CASSFARGRDEQFF
TRBJ2-1 | - | TRBD2 | TRBV28 | TGTGCCAGCAGTTTATCGGGCGGGAGGACTGGCGATGAGCAGTTCTTC | CASSLSGGRTGDEQFF
TRBJ1-2 | - | TRBD1 | TRBV5-1 | TGCGCCAGCAGCTCCGGACAGGGCTATGGCTACACCTTC | CASSSGQGYGYTF
TRBJ2-3 | once | - | TRBV11-1 | TGTGCCAGCAGCTTAGCTACCAGGGATACGCAGTATTTT | CASSLATRDTQYF
TRBJ2-2 | once | - | TRBV18 | TGTGCCAGCCAACCCCCACTGAACACCGGGGAGCTGTTTTTT | CASQPPLNTGELFF
TRBJ1-1 | - | - | TRBV28 | TGTGCCAGCAGTTTATGGGGCCGAGTGAACACTGAAGCTTTCTTT | CASSLWGRVNTEAFF
TRBJ1-5 | - | TRBD1 | TRBV28 | TGTGCCAGCAGCACCAACAAAATCCGGGACAGGGTCCACCAGCCCCAGCATTTT | CASSTNKIRDRVHQPQHF
TRBJ1-6 | - | - | TRBV5-5 | TGTGCCAGCAGCTTGTACGCAGGGCTCGAAAATTCACCCCTCCACTTT | CASSLYAGLENSPLHF
TRBJ2-2 | - | - | TRBV9 | TGTGCCAGCAGCGCACAGGACACAGACCTGAACACCGGGGAGCTGTTTTTT | CASSAQDTDLNTGELFF
TRBJ2-1 | - | - | TRBV27 | TGTGCCAGCAGTCGTGGAGTCTCACCCTACAATGAGCAGTTCTTC | CASSRGVSPYNEQFF
TRBJ1-2 | - | - | TRBV7-9 | TGTGCCAGCAGCTTATATTTAGGGGGTTTCGACTATGGCTACACCTTC | CASSLYLGGFDYGYTF
TRBJ2-5 | - | - | TRBV6-5 | TGTGCCACCAAGATCGGGGAGACCCAGTACTTC | CATKIGETQYF
TRBJ1-5 | - | TRBD1 | TRBV19 | TGTGCCAGTACTGGACAGGGGGTGAGAAATCAGCCCCAGCATTTT | CASTGQGVRNQPQHF
TRBJ2-5 | - | TRBD1 | TRBV6-2/TRBV6-3 | TGTGCCAGCAGTTACGGAACAGGGGGGGAGACCCAGTACTTC | CASSYGTGGETQYF
TRBJ1-5 | - | - | TRBV28 | TGTGCCAGCAGTTTTCGAGCGCTCGGTCAGCCCCAGCATTTT | CASSFRALGQPQHF
TRBJ2-2 | - | TRBD1 | TRBV4-3 | TGCGCCAGCAGCCAAGAAGGACAGGGACCCACCGGGGAGCTGTTTTTT | CASSQEGQGPTGELFF
TRBJ2-1 | - | - | TRBV15 | TGTGCCACCAGCAGAGATCGGGACTTAAATGAGCAGTTCTTC | CATSRDRDLNEQFF
TRBJ2-1 | - | TRBD1 | TRBV6-5 | TGTGCCAGCAGAACCGACAGGGGGCGCGACAATGAGCAGTTCTTC | CASRTDRGRDNEQFF